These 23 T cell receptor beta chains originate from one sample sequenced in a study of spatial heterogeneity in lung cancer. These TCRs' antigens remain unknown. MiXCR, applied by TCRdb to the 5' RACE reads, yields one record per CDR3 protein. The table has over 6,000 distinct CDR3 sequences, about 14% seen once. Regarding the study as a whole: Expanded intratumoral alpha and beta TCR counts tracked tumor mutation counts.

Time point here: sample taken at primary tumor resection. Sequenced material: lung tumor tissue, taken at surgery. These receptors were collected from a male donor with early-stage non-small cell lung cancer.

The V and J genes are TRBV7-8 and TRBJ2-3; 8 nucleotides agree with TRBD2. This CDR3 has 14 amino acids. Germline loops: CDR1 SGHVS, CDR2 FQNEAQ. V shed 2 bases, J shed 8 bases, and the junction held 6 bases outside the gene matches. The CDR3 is CASSLQGSGATQYF. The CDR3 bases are TGTGCCAGCAGCTTACAGGGTAGCGGGGCTACGCAGTATTTT.

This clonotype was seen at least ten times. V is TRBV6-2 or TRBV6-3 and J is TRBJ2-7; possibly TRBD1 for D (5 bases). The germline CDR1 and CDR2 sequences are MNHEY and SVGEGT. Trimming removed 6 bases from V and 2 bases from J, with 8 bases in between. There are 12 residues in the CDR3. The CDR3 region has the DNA TGTGCCAGCAGCCAGGGTACCTACGAGCAGTACGTC. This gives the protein CASSQGTYEQYV.

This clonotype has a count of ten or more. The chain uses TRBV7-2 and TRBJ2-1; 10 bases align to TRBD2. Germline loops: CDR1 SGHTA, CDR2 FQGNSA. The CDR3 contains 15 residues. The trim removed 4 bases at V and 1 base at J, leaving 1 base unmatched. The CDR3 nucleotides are TGTGCCAGCAGCTCTAGCGGGAGATCCTACAATGAGCAGTTCTTC. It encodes CASSSSGRSYNEQFF.

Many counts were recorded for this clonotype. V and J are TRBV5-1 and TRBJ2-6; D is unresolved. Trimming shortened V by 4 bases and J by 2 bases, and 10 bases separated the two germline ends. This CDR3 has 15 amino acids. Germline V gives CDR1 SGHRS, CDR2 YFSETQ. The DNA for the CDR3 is TGCGCCAGCAGCAAAAGGAGTACTGGGGCCAACGTCCTGACTTTC. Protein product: CASSKRSTGANVLTF.

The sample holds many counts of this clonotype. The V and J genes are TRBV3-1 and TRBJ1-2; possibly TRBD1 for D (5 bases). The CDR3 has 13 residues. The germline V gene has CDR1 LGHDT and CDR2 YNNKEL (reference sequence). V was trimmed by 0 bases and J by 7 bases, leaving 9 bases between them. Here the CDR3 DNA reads TGTGCCAGCAGCCAAGATGAGGGGTTTGGCTACACCTTC. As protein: CASSQDEGFGYTF.

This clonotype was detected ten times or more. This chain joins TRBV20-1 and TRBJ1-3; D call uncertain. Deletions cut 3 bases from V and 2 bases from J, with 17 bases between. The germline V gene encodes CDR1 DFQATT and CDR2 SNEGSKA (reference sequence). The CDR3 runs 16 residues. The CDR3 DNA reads TGCAGTGCTAGTAGGCCCGGGCCTGGGGCTGGAAACACCATATATTTT. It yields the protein CSASRPGPGAGNTIYF.

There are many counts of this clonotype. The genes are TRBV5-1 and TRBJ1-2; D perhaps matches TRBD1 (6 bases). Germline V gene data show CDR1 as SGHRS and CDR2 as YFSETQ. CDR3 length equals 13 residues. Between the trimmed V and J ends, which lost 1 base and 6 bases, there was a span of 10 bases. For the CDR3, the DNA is TGCGCCAGCAGCTTGACAGGGTTGAATGGCTACACCTTC. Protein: CASSLTGLNGYTF.

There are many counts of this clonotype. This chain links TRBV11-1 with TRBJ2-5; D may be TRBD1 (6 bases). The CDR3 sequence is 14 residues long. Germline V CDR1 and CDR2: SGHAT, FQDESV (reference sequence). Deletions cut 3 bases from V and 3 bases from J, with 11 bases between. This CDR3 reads CASSLRGIEETQYF. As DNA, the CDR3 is TGTGCCAGCAGCTTGAGGGGGATTGAAGAGACCCAGTACTTC.

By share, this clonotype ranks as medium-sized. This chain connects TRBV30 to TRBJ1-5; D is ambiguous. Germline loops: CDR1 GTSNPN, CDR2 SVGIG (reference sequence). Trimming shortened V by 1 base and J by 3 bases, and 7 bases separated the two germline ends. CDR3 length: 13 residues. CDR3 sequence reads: CAWSGQPNQPQHF. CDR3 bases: TGTGCCTGGAGTGGGCAGCCCAATCAGCCCCAGCATTTT.

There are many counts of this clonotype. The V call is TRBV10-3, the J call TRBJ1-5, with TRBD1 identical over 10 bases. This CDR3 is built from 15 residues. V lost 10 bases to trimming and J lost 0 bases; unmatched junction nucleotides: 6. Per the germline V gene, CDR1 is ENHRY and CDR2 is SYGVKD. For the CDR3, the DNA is TGTGCCACGAGACAGGGGGCCGATAGCAATCAGCCCCAGCATTTT. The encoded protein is CATRQGADSNQPQHF.

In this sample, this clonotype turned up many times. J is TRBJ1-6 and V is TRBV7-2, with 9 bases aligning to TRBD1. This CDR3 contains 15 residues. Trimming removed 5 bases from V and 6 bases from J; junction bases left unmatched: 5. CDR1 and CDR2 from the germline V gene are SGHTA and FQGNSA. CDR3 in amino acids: CASSQQTGGNSPLHF. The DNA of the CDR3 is TGTGCCAGCAGCCAACAGACAGGGGGTAATTCACCCCTCCACTTT.

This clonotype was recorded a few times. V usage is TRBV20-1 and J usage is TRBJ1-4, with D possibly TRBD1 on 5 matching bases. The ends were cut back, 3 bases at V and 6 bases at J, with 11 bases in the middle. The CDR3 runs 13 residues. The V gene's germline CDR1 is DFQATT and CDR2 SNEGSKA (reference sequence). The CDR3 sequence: CSASAGRDEKLFF. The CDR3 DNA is TGCAGTGCTAGTGCAGGGAGGGATGAAAAACTGTTTTTT.

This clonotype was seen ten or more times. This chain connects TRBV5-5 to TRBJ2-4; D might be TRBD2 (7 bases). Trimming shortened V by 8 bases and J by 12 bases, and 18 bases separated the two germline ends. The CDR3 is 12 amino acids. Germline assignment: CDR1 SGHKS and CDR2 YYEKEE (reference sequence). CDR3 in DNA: TGTGCCAGTACGGGGGGCAGAAATACTCAGTACTTC. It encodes CASTGGRNTQYF.

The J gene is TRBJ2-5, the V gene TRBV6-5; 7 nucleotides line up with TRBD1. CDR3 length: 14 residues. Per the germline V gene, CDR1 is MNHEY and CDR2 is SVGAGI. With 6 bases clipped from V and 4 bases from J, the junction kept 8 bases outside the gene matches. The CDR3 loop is CASSLLQGRETQYF. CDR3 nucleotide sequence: TGTGCCAGCAGCCTTCTACAGGGGAGAGAGACCCAGTACTTC.

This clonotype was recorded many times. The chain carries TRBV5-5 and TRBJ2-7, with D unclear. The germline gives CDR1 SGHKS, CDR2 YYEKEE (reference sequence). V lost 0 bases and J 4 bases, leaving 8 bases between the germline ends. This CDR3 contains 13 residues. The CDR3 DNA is TGTGCCAGCAGCTTGGTTGTCGGATACGAGCAGTACGTC. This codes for CASSLVVGYEQYV.

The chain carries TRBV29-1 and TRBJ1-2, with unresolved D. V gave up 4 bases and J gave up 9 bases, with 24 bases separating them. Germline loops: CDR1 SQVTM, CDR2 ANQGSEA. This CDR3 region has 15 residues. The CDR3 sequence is CSVGSNRVGGSSYTF. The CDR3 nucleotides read TGCAGCGTTGGCTCAAATCGAGTGGGAGGTTCAAGCTACACCTTC.

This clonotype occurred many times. CDR3: CASTFQGRGELFF. The CDR3 nucleotides read TGTGCCAGTACTTTCCAGGGCCGCGGGGAGCTGTTTTTT. This chain links TRBV19 with TRBJ2-2, with D possibly TRBD1 on 5 matching bases. CDR3 size: 13 residues. In germline, CDR1 is LNHDA, CDR2 SQIVND (reference sequence). The V end lost 7 bases, the J end lost 7 bases, and 13 bases lay between the germline ends.

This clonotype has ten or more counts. This CDR3 is CSVEEGGYEQFF. In DNA form, the CDR3 reads TGCAGCGTTGAAGAGGGGGGGTATGAGCAGTTCTTC. V is TRBV29-1 and J is TRBJ2-1; 7 nucleotides line up with TRBD2. This CDR3 is 12 amino acids long. V gave up 0 bases and J gave up 8 bases; unmatched junction bases: 1. Germline CDR1 and CDR2: SQVTM and ANQGSEA.

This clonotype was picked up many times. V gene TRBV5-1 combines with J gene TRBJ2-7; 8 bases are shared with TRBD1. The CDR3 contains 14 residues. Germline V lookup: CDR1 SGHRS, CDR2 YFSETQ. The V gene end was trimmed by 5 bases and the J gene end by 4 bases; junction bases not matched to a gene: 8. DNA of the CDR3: TGCGCCAGCAGATTGACAGGGGTGGGGTACGAGCAGTACGTC. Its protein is CASRLTGVGYEQYV.

The CDR3 sequence is CASSLGDGVGYTF. CDR3 bases: TGTGCCAGCAGCTTAGGAGACGGCGTTGGCTACACCTTC. The chain carries TRBV7-8 and TRBJ1-2; no firm D call. The length of the CDR3 is 13 residues. The germline V gene has CDR1 SGHVS and CDR2 FQNEAQ. Trimming shortened V by 1 base and J by 7 bases, and 10 bases separated the two germline ends.

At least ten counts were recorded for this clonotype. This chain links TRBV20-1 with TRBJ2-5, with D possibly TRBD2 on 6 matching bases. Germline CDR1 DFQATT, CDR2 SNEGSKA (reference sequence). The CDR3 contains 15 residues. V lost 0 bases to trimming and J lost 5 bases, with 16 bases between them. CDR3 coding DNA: TGCAGTGCTAGAGATGGGGGAGGTGGTTTGGAGACCCAGTACTTC. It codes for CSARDGGGGLETQYF.

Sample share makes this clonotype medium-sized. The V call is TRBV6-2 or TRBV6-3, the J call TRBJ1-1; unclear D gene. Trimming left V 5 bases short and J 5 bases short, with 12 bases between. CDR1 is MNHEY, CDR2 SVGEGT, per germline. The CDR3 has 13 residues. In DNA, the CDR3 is TGTGCCAGCAGTCACCAACCACGTACTGAAGCTTTCTTT. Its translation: CASSHQPRTEAFF.

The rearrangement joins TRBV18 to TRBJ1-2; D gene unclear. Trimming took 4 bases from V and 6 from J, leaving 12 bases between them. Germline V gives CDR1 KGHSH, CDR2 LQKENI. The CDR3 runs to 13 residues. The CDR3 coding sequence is TGTGCCAGCTCACGAAACAGCCTGAATGGCTACACCTTC. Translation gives CASSRNSLNGYTF.